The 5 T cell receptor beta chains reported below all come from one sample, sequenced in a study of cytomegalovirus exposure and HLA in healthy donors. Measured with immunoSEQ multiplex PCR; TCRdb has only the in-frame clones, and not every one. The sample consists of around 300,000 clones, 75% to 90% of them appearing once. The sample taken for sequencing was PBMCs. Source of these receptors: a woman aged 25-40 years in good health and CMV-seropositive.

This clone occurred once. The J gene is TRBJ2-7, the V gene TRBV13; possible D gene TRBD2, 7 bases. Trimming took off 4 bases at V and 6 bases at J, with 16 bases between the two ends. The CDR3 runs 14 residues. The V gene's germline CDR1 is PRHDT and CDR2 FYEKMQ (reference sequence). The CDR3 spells CASSSPGGGGEQYF. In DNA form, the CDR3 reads TGTGCCAGCAGCTCCCCCGGGGGAGGGGGCGAGCAGTACTTC.

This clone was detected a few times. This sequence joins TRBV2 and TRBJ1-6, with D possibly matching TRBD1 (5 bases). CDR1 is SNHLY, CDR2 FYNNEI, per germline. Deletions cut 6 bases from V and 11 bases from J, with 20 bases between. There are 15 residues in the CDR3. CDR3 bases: TGTGCCAGCAGCAGGGTGGGGCAGGGCGCGACACCCCTCCACTTT. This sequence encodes CASSRVGQGATPLHF.

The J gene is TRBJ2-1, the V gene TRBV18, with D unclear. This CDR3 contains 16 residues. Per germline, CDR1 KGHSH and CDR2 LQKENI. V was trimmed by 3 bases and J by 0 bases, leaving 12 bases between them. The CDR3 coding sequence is TGTGCCAGCTCACCCCAACGTCGGAGCTCCTACAATGAGCAGTTCTTC. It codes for CASSPQRRSSYNEQFF.

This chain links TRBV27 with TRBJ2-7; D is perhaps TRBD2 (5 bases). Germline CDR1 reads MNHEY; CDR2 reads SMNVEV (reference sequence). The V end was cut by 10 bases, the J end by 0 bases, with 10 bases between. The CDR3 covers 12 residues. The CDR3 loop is CATTDSSYEQYF. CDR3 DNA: TGTGCCACCACGGACTCCTCCTACGAGCAGTACTTC.

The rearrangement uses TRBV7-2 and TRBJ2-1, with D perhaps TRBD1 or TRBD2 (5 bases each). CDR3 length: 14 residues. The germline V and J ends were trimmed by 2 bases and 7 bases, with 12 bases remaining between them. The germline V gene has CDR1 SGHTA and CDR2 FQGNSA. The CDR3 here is CASSLSGPFNEQFF. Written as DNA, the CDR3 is TGTGCCAGCAGCTTATCGGGACCATTTAATGAGCAGTTCTTC. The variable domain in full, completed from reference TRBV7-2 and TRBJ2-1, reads GAGVSQSPSNKVTEKGKDVELRCDPISGHTALYWYRQSLGQGLEFLIYFQGNSAPDKSGLPSDRFSAERTGGSVSTLTIQRTQQEDSAVYLCASSLSGPFNEQFFGPGTRLTVL.